This entry describes one T cell receptor beta chain. Clinical history reported by participants formed the basis on which cohorts were assigned. Germline lookup yields CDR1 SQVTM and CDR2 ANQGSEA. The CDR3 runs 17 residues. V was pared by 3 bases and J by 1 base, with 21 bases between. This record belongs to a study of blood T cell repertoires in COVID-19. For the study at large: The United States, Italy and Spain provided the acute and convalescent COVID-19 samples. The analysed material was cDNA or gDNA that came from T cells, B-cell-depleted T cells, or PBMCs.

Authors' analysis steps: Estimates of nucleated cell counts were drawn from the amplification of reference gene primers. Clones were sequenced by immunoSEQ multiplex PCR, and TCRdb holds only the in-frame ones, with some missing. That table gives V, J and clone size, and the DNA gave D and trimming. The sample has 150,000 to 200,000 clones; around three quarters are singletons. Sample: PBMCs or T cells enriched from blood (not recorded which). This rearrangement joins TRBV29-1 to TRBJ1-1, with D unclear. This TCR came from a woman aged 45-65 years with acute COVID-19. The CDR3 loop reads CSVDLPRSPRGNTEAFF. In DNA form, the CDR3 reads TGCAGCGTTGACCTCCCACGTTCCCCCAGAGGGAACACTGAAGCTTTCTTT.